One and the same sample provided the 9 T cell receptor beta chains below, sequenced in a study of T cells after yellow fever vaccination. TCRdb reprocessed the 5' RACE reads via MiXCR and lists one record per CDR3 protein. The table includes 600,000 to 750,000 distinct CDR3 sequences, around an eighth detected once. The sequencing used PBMCs, collected on the day of the yellow fever booster vaccination. The source of these receptors is a man under 40 who received the YFV17D yellow fever vaccine.

This clonotype was counted between two and nine times. The chain is built from TRBV7-9 and TRBJ2-1; 7 bases match TRBD1. CDR1 is SEHNR and CDR2 is FQNEAQ in the germline V gene (reference sequence). V shed 5 bases and J 3 bases; nucleotides not matched to a gene: 10. The CDR3 is 16 amino acids. Here the CDR3 DNA reads TGTGCCAGCAGCCCGTCTACAGGGGTTCTCTACAATGAGCAGTTCTTC. As protein: CASSPSTGVLYNEQFF.

This clonotype was counted between two and nine times. V gene TRBV5-4 combines with J gene TRBJ1-1; D may be TRBD1 (6 bases). The length of the CDR3 is 17 residues. CDR1 is SGHNT, CDR2 YYREEE, per germline (reference sequence). The V end was cut by 0 bases, the J end by 5 bases, with 20 bases between. The CDR3 region has the DNA TGTGCCAGCAGCTTGGCCTTTAGAACGGGGGCATGGACTGAAGCTTTCTTT. Its protein product is CASSLAFRTGAWTEAFF.

This clonotype has more than one count but fewer than ten. This sequence joins TRBV11-2 and TRBJ2-7; weak D call: TRBD1 (6 bases). Germline CDR1 SGHAT, CDR2 FQNNGV. The CDR3 spans 11 residues. The V end was cut by 3 bases, the J end by 12 bases, with 12 bases between. DNA for the CDR3: TGTGCCAGCAGCTTGGGGGCAGGGTGGTACTTC. Protein product: CASSLGAGWYF.

This clonotype has only a few counts. The chain uses TRBV19 and TRBJ2-1; the match to TRBD2 covers 10 bases. The germline V gene has CDR1 LNHDA and CDR2 SQIVND (reference sequence). With V trimmed by 0 bases and J by 4 bases, 6 bases remained unmatched. The CDR3 is 17 amino acids. CDR3 amino acids: CASSIDLWTSGYNEQFF. DNA for the CDR3: TGTGCCAGTAGTATAGATCTATGGACTAGCGGATACAATGAGCAGTTCTTC.

The table lists this clonotype with a few counts. The DNA for the CDR3 is TGCAGTGCTAGAACAACTACTAAAGAGACCCAGTACTTC. Its translation: CSARTTTKETQYF. V gene TRBV20-1 combines with J gene TRBJ2-5; D uncertain. This CDR3 is built from 13 residues. V was trimmed by 2 bases and J by 3 bases, leaving 10 bases between them. Germline lookup yields CDR1 DFQATT and CDR2 SNEGSKA (reference sequence).

There are many counts of this clonotype. The CDR3 spells CSAREGLGAYEQYF. The CDR3 nucleotides are TGCAGTGCTAGAGAGGGTTTGGGTGCCTACGAGCAGTACTTC. The chain combines TRBV20-1 with TRBJ2-7; D call uncertain. Trimming cost V 0 bases and J 2 bases, with 11 bases left between them. The CDR3 has 14 residues. Germline-derived CDR1 and CDR2 are DFQATT and SNEGSKA (reference sequence).

This clonotype has ten or more counts. The genes are TRBV7-3 and TRBJ2-3, with 8 bases aligning to TRBD1. The trim removed 5 bases at V and 1 base at J, leaving 5 bases unmatched. Germline V gene lookup returns CDR1 SGHTA and CDR2 FQGTGA. The CDR3 sequence is 15 residues long. The CDR3 region has the DNA TGTGCCAGCAGCCCTACAGGGGGAGGCACAGATACGCAGTATTTT. The encoded protein is CASSPTGGGTDTQYF.

The chain links TRBV7-3 to TRBJ2-5; D gene ambiguous. The CDR3 loop spans 15 amino acids. In germline, CDR1 is SGHTA, CDR2 FQGTGA. With 1 base removed from V and 1 base from J, the gap between germline ends came to 10 bases. The CDR3 region has the DNA TGTGCCAGCAGCTTAATGGGATCGGGCCAAGAGACCCAGTACTTC. It translates to CASSLMGSGQETQYF.

The genes are TRBV6-2 or TRBV6-3 and TRBJ1-1, with D hard to call. In germline, CDR1 is MNHEY, CDR2 SVGEGT. The CDR3 is made up of 15 amino acids. V was clipped by 5 bases and J by 0 bases, with 13 bases between them. CDR3 coding DNA: TGTGCCAGCAGTCCCTACACGCTCATGAACACTGAAGCTTTCTTT. As protein: CASSPYTLMNTEAFF.